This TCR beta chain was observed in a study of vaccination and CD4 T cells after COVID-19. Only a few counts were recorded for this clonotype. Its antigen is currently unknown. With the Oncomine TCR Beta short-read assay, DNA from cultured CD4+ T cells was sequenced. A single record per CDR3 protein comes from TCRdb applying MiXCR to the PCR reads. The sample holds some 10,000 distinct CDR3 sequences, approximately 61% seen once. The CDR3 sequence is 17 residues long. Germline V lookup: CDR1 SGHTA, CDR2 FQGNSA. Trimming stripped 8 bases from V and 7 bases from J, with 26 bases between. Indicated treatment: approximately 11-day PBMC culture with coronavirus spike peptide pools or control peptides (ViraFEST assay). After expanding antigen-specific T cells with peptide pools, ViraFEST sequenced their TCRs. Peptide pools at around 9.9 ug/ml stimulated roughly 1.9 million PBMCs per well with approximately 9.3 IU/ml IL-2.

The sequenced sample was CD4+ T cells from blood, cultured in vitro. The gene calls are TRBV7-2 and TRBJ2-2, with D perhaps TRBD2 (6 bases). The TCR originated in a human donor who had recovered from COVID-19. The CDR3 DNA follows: TGTGCCAGCGGGAGGCCCTTCCTGGGAGGTAGTCGCGGGGAGCTGTTTTTT. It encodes CASGRPFLGGSRGELFF.